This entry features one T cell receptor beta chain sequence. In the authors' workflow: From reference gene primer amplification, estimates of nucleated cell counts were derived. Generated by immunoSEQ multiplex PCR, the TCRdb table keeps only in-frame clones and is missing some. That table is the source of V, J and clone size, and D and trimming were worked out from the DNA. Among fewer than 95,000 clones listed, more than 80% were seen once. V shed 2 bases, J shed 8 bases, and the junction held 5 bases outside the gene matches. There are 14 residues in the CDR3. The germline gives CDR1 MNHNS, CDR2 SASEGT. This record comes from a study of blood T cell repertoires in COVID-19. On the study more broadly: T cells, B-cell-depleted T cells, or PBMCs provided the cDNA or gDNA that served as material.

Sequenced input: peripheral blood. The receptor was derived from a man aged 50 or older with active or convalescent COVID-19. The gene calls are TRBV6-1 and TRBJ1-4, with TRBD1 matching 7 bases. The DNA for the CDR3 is TGTGCCAGCAGTGAAACACAGGGGATCGAAAAACTGTTTTTT. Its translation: CASSETQGIEKLFF.